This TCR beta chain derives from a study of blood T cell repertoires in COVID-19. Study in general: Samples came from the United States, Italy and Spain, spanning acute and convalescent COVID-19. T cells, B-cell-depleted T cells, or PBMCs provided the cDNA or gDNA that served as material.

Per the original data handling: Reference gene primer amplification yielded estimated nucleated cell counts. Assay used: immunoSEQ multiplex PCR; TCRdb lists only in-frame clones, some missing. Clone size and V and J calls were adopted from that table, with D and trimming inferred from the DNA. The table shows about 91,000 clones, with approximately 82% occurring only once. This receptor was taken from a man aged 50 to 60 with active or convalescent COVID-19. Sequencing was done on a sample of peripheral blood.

The chain's CDR3 is CASSFLSGGNQETQYF. For the CDR3, the DNA is TGTGCCAGCAGCTTCCTTAGCGGGGGGAACCAAGAGACCCAGTACTTC. The chain couples TRBV11-2 to TRBJ2-5; 10 bases agree with TRBD2. CDR3 size: 16 residues. From germline, CDR1 is SGHAT and CDR2 FQNNGV. V trimming: 3 bases; J trimming: 0 bases; junction bases outside the gene matches: 4.